This T cell receptor (beta chain) was identified in a study of cytotoxic CD8 clonotypes in ibrutinib-treated CLL (dated by TCRdb to about 2021). At the level of the whole study: The cohort included roughly 15 treatment-naive and 11 to 12 relapsed/refractory patients; some 18 were IGHV unmutated. On average, each sample yielded approximately 250,000 productive templates and 85,000 to 95,000 productive rearrangements. Of the 90 or so participants in the trial, about two dozen had longitudinal samples available. Responses were partial in some 24 patients and complete in 2; after median approximately 67 months follow-up, roughly 14 stayed in remission and 12 progressed. Response samples were taken after a median of approximately eleven months on treatment, ranging from 6 to 36 months. Cryopreserved peripheral blood mononuclear cells were collected before treatment, at response, and at either disease progression or sustained remission. Every remission and progressive disease sample was obtained while ibrutinib was still being received by the patients. The investigation overall reported the following: Clonality rose at ibrutinib response, remained stable during sustained remission, and dropped back toward baseline at progression. Sustained-remission and progressing patients did not have matched sampling times, and lymph node repertoires were not examined. Public clonotypes were rare and either shrank or stayed stable during treatment, and the rise in clonality at ibrutinib response reflected expansion of private clonotypes. Baseline clonality exceeded that of age-matched healthy donors and correlated strongly with circulating CD8+ T-cell counts.

On a MiSeq, deep resolution sequencing aimed for a depth between 1 in 1 million and 1 in 200,000 T cells, with each clonotype covered about 9.9x on average. The immunoSEQ hsTCRB Kit was used to generate the TCR beta libraries. Per the authors' processing: The data were analyzed with ImmunoSEQ Analyzer and ImmunoSEQ Data Assistant, and V, D and J gene assignments followed IMGT definitions. Clonality, with values ranging from 0 to 1, was calculated as one minus the normalized Shannon entropy of productive rearrangement frequencies. Only overrepresented clonotypes making up at least 0.05% of the repertoire of each patient were included in the public clonotype analysis. Repertoires from more than ten age-matched healthy donors in immuneACCESS were used as clonality controls. TCRdb took over this immuneACCESS table, retaining in-frame rearrangements with V and J assigned. Such tables are incomplete; in checked studies, under half of the missing clones stem from an unresolved V gene, and the remainder is unexplained. V and J calls and clone size are copied from that table; D and trimming were computed from the DNA. Here the sample has some 140,000 clones; roughly 80% occur a single time. About 3.3% of the sample rests with the top ten.

As to this clone: Its antigen specificity is not known. No qualities accompany the bases; no much larger clone lies one base away.

The CDR3 measures 15 amino acids from cysteine to phenylalanine. The sequence is cut down to CDR3 DNA, 45 bases in frame from base 1. CDR1 and CDR2 (SNHLY, FYNNEI) derive from the germline V gene. V gives up 3 bases and J gives up 1 base, and the segment between their germline ends measures 9 bases. Per the publication, the time point label means: approximately 25 months on ibrutinib. For TCR beta library preparation, about 2 micrograms of genomic DNA were isolated from cryopreserved PBMCs. Longitudinal blood samples from CLL patients on ibrutinib monotherapy were analyzed using high-throughput TCR beta sequencing. The patients were enrolled in a single-center, open-label phase 2 trial of ibrutinib monotherapy.

The clonotype originates from a human donor with chronic lymphocytic leukemia. The sequencing used PBMCs, collected after 24 months of ibrutinib treatment. The rearranged chain carries TRBV2 and TRBJ2-2, with the D gene not clear enough to name. The CDR3 corresponds to CASSEQLKNTGELFF. The nucleotides are TGTGCCAGCAGTGAGCAGCTGAAGAACACCGGGGAGCTGTTTTTT. Full variable domain (CDR3 extended with the reference TRBV2 and TRBJ2-2 proteins): EPEVTQTPSHQVTQMGQEVILRCVPISNHLYFYWYRQILGQKVEFLVSFYNNEISEKSEIFDDQFSVERPDGSNFTLKIRSTKLEDSAMYFCASSEQLKNTGELFFGEGSRLTVL.